The clone carrying this T cell receptor beta chain was seen a handful of times. Its antigen is still unknown. These data come from a study of cytotoxic CD8 clonotypes in ibrutinib-treated CLL. Study results and caveats: Public clonotypes, rarely seen, contracted or held steady on treatment.

The V end was cut by 1 base, the J end by 13 bases, with 11 bases between. The CDR3 consists of 13 residues. Germline V CDR1 and CDR2: SEHNR, FQNEAQ (reference sequence). Data came from immunoSEQ multiplex PCR; TCRdb stores just in-frame clones and leaves some out. The data show 250,000 to 350,000 clones, around 69% seen once. Source: PBMCs, taken at disease progression, from a patient treated with ibrutinib. This chain uses TRBV7-9 with TRBJ1-6; D remains ambiguous. The clonotype was recovered from a human donor with chronic lymphocytic leukemia. This CDR3 reads CASSLVPGNPLHF. In DNA form, the CDR3 reads TGTGCCAGCAGCTTAGTTCCGGGTAACCCCCTCCACTTT.